Listed here are 15 T cell receptor beta chains from one sample, sequenced in a study of T-cell reconstitution after alpha-beta-depleted transplantation in children. Unique molecular identifiers were built into the TCRbeta library. MiXCR, run by TCRdb on the PCR reads, gives a single entry per CDR3 protein. The sample consists of around 480,000 distinct CDR3 sequences, approximately 32% of them appearing once. Here the sequenced sample was PBMCs from the stem cell graft donor, taken from the stem cell graft. The receptor set was obtained from a human donor who donated a stem cell graft to a child with aplastic anemia.

This clonotype has just a few counts. V and J are TRBV5-1 and TRBJ2-1; D is uncertain. The V and J ends lost 0 bases and 2 bases respectively, with 9 bases between them. There are 15 residues in the CDR3. CDR1 SGHRS and CDR2 YFSETQ come from the germline V gene. CDR3 sequence (DNA): TGCGCCAGCAGCTTGGAGACGGTCCCCTACAATGAGCAGTTCTTC. Its protein product is CASSLETVPYNEQFF.

This chain connects TRBV5-1 to TRBJ2-5, with 8 bases matching TRBD2. Germline V gene sequence: CDR1 SGHRS, CDR2 YFSETQ. The CDR3 extends over 14 amino acids. Unmatched junction bases numbered 2, after V lost 0 bases and J lost 4 bases. The CDR3 loop is CASSLETSAETQYF. The CDR3 bases are TGCGCCAGCAGCTTGGAGACTAGCGCAGAGACCCAGTACTTC.

The chain recombines TRBV20-1 with TRBJ2-5, with D perhaps TRBD1 (6 bases). CDR3 length equals 14 residues. The V end was cut by 6 bases, the J end by 0 bases, with 14 bases between. Germline CDR1 is DFQATT and CDR2 is SNEGSKA (reference sequence). CDR3 nucleotide sequence: TGCAGTGCCAGGGGACCGGGGTACCAAGAGACCCAGTACTTC. Protein sequence: CSARGPGYQETQYF.

V is TRBV6-2 or TRBV6-3 and J is TRBJ2-3; 12 nucleotides match TRBD2. The germline gives CDR1 MNHEY, CDR2 SVGEGT. This CDR3 comprises 18 residues. The V gene end was trimmed by 2 bases and the J gene end by 0 bases; junction bases not matched to a gene: 6. The CDR3 DNA follows: TGTGCCAGCAGTTACGGTAGACTAGCGGGAGTGAGCACAGATACGCAGTATTTT. Its translation is CASSYGRLAGVSTDTQYF.

This chain links TRBV6-1 with TRBJ2-1, with TRBD2 matching 8 bases. After removal of 4 bases from V and 12 bases from J, the junction contained 11 bases not matched to a gene. The CDR3 contains 14 residues. The germline gives CDR1 MNHNS, CDR2 SASEGT. The CDR3 DNA reads as TGTGCCAGCAGTGTCCGCTCCAGCGGGAGTCTGCAGTTCTTC. Residues: CASSVRSSGSLQFF.

This clonotype has just a few counts. The chain recombines TRBV7-8 with TRBJ2-7; D call uncertain. V dropped 1 base and J dropped 6 bases, with 7 bases sitting between them. CDR3 length equals 12 residues. Germline-derived CDR1 and CDR2 are SGHVS and FQNEAQ. The CDR3 is CASSLGRLEQYF. CDR3 nucleotides: TGTGCCAGCAGCTTAGGACGTCTCGAGCAGTACTTC.

CDR3 coding DNA: TGTGCCAGCAGGGGAGCGGAGTGGGATACGCAGTATTTT. Encoded protein: CASRGAEWDTQYF. This chain links TRBV14 with TRBJ2-3; a possible D gene is TRBD2 (5 bases). The CDR3 extends over 13 amino acids. CDR1 is SGHDN and CDR2 is FVKESK in the germline V gene. Trimming stripped 6 bases from V and 6 bases from J, with 13 bases between.

CDR3 sequence: CASSYRRLGTEAFF. For the CDR3, the DNA is TGTGCCAGCAGTTACAGGAGGTTAGGCACTGAAGCTTTCTTT. The chain joins TRBV6-5 to TRBJ1-1; no clear D. V was pared by 2 bases and J by 4 bases, with 11 bases between. This CDR3 has 14 amino acids. Germline assignment: CDR1 MNHEY and CDR2 SVGAGI.

This rearrangement joins TRBV7-2 to TRBJ1-3; perhaps TRBD1 as D (5 bases). Germline loops: CDR1 SGHTA, CDR2 FQGNSA. Trimming cost V 2 bases and J 2 bases, with 13 bases left between them. CDR3 length equals 16 residues. CDR3 sequence reads: CASSLLPGGAGNTIYF. The CDR3 bases are TGTGCCAGCAGCTTACTACCCGGGGGGGCTGGAAACACCATATATTTT.

This chain links TRBV10-2 with TRBJ2-2; the D is unclear. CDR3 size: 13 residues. Germline V lookup: CDR1 WSHSY, CDR2 SAAADI. Trimming took off 3 bases at V and 8 bases at J, with 10 bases between the two ends. CDR3 protein: CASSERTTGELFF. In nucleotides, the CDR3 is TGCGCCAGCAGTGAAAGGACGACGGGGGAGCTGTTTTTT.

The gene calls are TRBV20-1 and TRBJ1-2, with no clear D. Deletions cut 4 bases from V and 4 bases from J, with 13 bases between. The CDR3 contains 13 residues. CDR1 and CDR2 (germline): DFQATT, SNEGSKA (reference sequence). The chain's CDR3 is CSAKAVESYGYTF. DNA for the CDR3: TGCAGTGCTAAGGCAGTGGAAAGCTATGGCTACACCTTC.

This clonotype was detected a few times. The V and J genes are TRBV4-2 and TRBJ2-3, with D uncertain. Germline lookup yields CDR1 LGHNA and CDR2 YNFKEQ. The V gene lost 2 bases and the J gene lost 1 base, with 7 bases spanning the gap. The CDR3 runs 14 residues. The CDR3, as DNA: TGTGCCAGCAGCCAAAAGGAAGGCACAGATACGCAGTATTTT. Its translation is CASSQKEGTDTQYF.

The V and J genes are TRBV12-3 or TRBV12-4 and TRBJ2-7; D could derive from TRBD1 or TRBD2 (5 bases each). The CDR3 consists of 15 residues. V shed 5 bases and J shed 0 bases, with 14 bases lying between them. The CDR3: CASSLGTSSSYEQYV. Here the CDR3 DNA reads TGTGCCAGCAGTCTCGGGACGTCGAGCTCCTACGAGCAGTACGTC.

This sequence joins TRBV6-2 or TRBV6-3 and TRBJ1-2; D is perhaps TRBD1 (5 bases). V gave up 8 bases and J gave up 0 bases, with 10 bases separating them. The CDR3 covers 13 residues. Germline assignment: CDR1 MNHEY and CDR2 SVGEGT. The CDR3 DNA follows: TGTGCCAGCGGGGCAGGAGCTAACTATGGCTACACCTTC. As protein: CASGAGANYGYTF.

The genes are TRBV12-3 or TRBV12-4 and TRBJ2-1; TRBD2 agrees at 7 bases. The J segment lost 0 bases and the V segment lost 1 base, leaving 6 bases of the junction unmatched. This CDR3 is built from 17 residues. In DNA, the CDR3 is TGTGCCAGCAGTTTAGGGCGGGGGTATAGCTCCTACAATGAGCAGTTCTTC. Its translation: CASSLGRGYSSYNEQFF.